The 10 T cell receptor beta chains given below trace back to one sample, sequenced in a study of vaccination and CD4 T cells after COVID-19. Time point defined: late sampling 161 to 241 days after vaccination in a few convalescent patients. Regarding treatment: roughly ten-day PBMC culture with coronavirus spike peptide pools or control peptides (ViraFEST assay). The Oncomine TCR Beta short-read assay generated sequence data from the DNA of cultured CD4+ T cells. From the PCR reads, TCRdb called clonotypes with MiXCR, one entry per CDR3 protein. The data contain roughly 23,000 distinct CDR3 sequences, roughly 40% of them singletons. These TCRs' antigens remain unknown. The starting material was CD4+ T cells from blood, cultured in vitro, obtained about 7 months after SARS-CoV-2 vaccination. These receptors were obtained from a human donor who had recovered from COVID-19.

The CDR3, as DNA: TGTGCCAGCAGCGGGCGAGGCACAGATACGCAGTATTTT. This sequence encodes CASSGRGTDTQYF. V and J are TRBV7-3 and TRBJ2-3; no clear D. This CDR3 contains 13 residues. Trimming stripped 5 bases from V and 1 base from J, with 7 bases between. Germline V gene lookup returns CDR1 SGHTA and CDR2 FQGTGA.

The rearrangement uses TRBV6-1 and TRBJ2-1, with 7 bases lining up with TRBD2. Trimming removed 5 bases from V and 0 bases from J; junction bases left unmatched: 10. Germline V CDR1 and CDR2: MNHNS, SASEGT. There are 17 residues in the CDR3. The CDR3 region is CASSPHLGGSSYNEQFF. The CDR3 DNA reads as TGTGCCAGCAGTCCACACCTGGGCGGGAGCTCCTACAATGAGCAGTTCTTC.

This chain connects TRBV7-9 to TRBJ2-2; D possibly corresponds to TRBD2 (6 bases). V lost 2 bases, J lost 6 bases, and 7 bases lay in between. The V gene's germline CDR1 is SEHNR and CDR2 FQNEAQ (reference sequence). This CDR3 is 13 amino acids long. CDR3 in amino acids: CASSLQRAGELFF. CDR3 coding DNA: TGTGCCAGCAGCTTACAGCGGGCCGGGGAGCTGTTTTTT.

This clonotype was found a few times. The J gene is TRBJ2-7, the V gene TRBV20-1, with 7 bases fitting TRBD1. V was pared by 0 bases and J by 4 bases, with 12 bases of the junction left unmatched. CDR3 length: 16 amino acids. Looked up from germline, CDR1 is DFQATT and CDR2 is SNEGSKA (reference sequence). Here the CDR3 DNA reads TGCAGTGCTAGAGATTATGCGAGACAGGGTCGGTACGAGCAGTACTTC. It encodes CSARDYARQGRYEQYF.

The J gene is TRBJ2-5, the V gene TRBV11-2, with TRBD2 matching 13 bases. Germline V CDR1 and CDR2: SGHAT, FQNNGV. With V trimmed by 5 bases and J by 9 bases, 9 bases remained unmatched. CDR3 length: 15 amino acids. CDR3 coding DNA: TGTGCCAGCAGCCCGGGACTAGCGGGGACCAGGGCCCAGTACTTC. It specifies CASSPGLAGTRAQYF.

CDR3 amino acids: CASNRDSFDGYTF. The CDR3 DNA follows: TGTGCCAGCAACCGGGACAGTTTCGATGGCTACACCTTC. This chain joins TRBV10-3 and TRBJ1-2; 7 positions agree with TRBD1. J lost 6 bases, V lost 10 bases, and 11 bases had no gene match. CDR1 and CDR2 (germline): ENHRY, SYGVKD. The length of the CDR3 is 13 residues.

This clonotype is categorized as medium-sized. The V and J genes are TRBV7-2 and TRBJ1-6, with D possibly being TRBD1 (5 bases). The CDR3 is 16 amino acids. Germline CDR1 is SGHTA and CDR2 is FQGNSA. The V end lost 0 bases, the J end lost 7 bases, and 13 bases lay between the germline ends. The CDR3 sequence: CASSLAGQGRNSPLHF. Here the CDR3 DNA reads TGTGCCAGCAGCTTAGCGGGGCAGGGTAGGAATTCACCCCTCCACTTT.

The chain joins TRBV20-1 to TRBJ2-7; 14 nucleotides line up with TRBD2. V lost 5 bases and J lost 6; bases outside the gene matches: 15. Germline V gene sequence: CDR1 DFQATT, CDR2 SNEGSKA (reference sequence). CDR3 length: 17 residues. This CDR3 reads CSAGSGTSGSRRGEQYF. In DNA, the CDR3 is TGCAGTGCTGGATCCGGGACTAGCGGGAGTCGACGGGGCGAGCAGTACTTC.

This rearrangement joins TRBV15 to TRBJ2-3; 7 bases fit TRBD2. V trimming: 1 base; J trimming: 0 bases; junction bases outside the gene matches: 4. The CDR3 extends over 16 amino acids. CDR1 and CDR2 from the germline V gene are LNHNV and YYDKDF (reference sequence). DNA of the CDR3: TGTGCCACCAGCAGAGCACTAGCGCGTAGCACAGATACGCAGTATTTT. This translates into CATSRALARSTDTQYF. The full variable domain, its missing parts supplied by reference TRBV15 and TRBJ2-3, is DAMVIQNPRYQVTQFGKPVTLSCSQTLNHNVMYWYQQKSSQAPKLLFHYYDKDFNNEADTPDNFQSRRPNTSFCFLDIRSPGLGDTAMYLCATSRALARSTDTQYFGPGTRLTVL.

The chain employs TRBV4-3 and TRBJ2-5, with D perhaps TRBD2 (6 bases). The V and J ends lost 1 base and 5 bases respectively, with 14 bases between them. This CDR3 comprises 15 residues. CDR1 and CDR2 (germline): LGHNA, YSLEER. The CDR3 region has the DNA TGCGCCAGCAGCCAAGGAAGGAGGGTAACGGAGACCCAGTACTTC. As protein: CASSQGRRVTETQYF.